The entry that follows covers one T cell receptor beta chain sequence. What it binds is not known. At one end the junction does not follow the germline gene, possibly because of a read error. The record originates from a study of identical twins' blood T cells. Across the study: Roughly six alpha and roughly six beta libraries together yielded tens of millions of reads. The study, taken as a whole, reports: Abundant TCRbeta CDR3s overlapped more between twins than with unrelated donors. Out-of-frame TCRbeta clonotypes reportedly had markedly more similar V usage in twins than unrelated donors.

CDR3 size: 14 residues. In germline, CDR1 is SNHLY, CDR2 FYNNEI. TCRdb re-derived calls from the 5' RACE reads in MiXCR, one entry per CDR3 protein. Here the sample spans 400,000 or so distinct CDR3 sequences, roughly 27% being singletons. This clonotype originated in a woman aged 18-50 years in good health. The sequenced material came from PBMCs. The J gene is TRBJ1-2, the V gene TRBV2, with TRBD1 identical over 8 bases. The CDR3 DNA is TGTGTCAGCAGTGAACGGACAGGGAACTATGGCTACACCTTC. Its translation is CVSSERTGNYGYTF. The full variable domain, rest sourced from reference TRBV2 and TRBJ1-2, is EPEVTQTPSHQVTQMGQEVILRCVPISNHLYFYWYRQILGQKVEFLVSFYNNEISEKSEIFDDQFSVERPDGSNFTLKIRSTKLEDSAMYFCVSSERTGNYGYTFGSGTRLTVV.